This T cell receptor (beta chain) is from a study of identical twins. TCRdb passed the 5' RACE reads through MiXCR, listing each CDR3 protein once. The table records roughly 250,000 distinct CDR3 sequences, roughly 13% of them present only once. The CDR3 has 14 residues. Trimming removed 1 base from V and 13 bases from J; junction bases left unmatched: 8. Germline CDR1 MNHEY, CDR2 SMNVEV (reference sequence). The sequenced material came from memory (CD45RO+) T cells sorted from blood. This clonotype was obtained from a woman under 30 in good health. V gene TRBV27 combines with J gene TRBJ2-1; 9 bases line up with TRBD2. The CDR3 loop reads CASSLLGGTSIQFF. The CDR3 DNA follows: TGTGCCAGCAGTTTATTGGGGGGGACTAGCATCCAGTTCTTC.